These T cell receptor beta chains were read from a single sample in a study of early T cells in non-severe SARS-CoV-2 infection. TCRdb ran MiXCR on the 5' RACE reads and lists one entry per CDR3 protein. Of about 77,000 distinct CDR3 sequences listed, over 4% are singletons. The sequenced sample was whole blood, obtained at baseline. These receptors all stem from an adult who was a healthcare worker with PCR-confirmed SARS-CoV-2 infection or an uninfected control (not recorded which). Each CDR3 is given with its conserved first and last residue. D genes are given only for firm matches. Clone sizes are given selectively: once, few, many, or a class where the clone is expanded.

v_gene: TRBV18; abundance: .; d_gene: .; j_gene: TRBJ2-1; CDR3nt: TGTGCCAGCTCACCCCCGGAGGGGGGATTAAGCCAGTTCTTC; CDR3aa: CASSPPEGGLSQFF
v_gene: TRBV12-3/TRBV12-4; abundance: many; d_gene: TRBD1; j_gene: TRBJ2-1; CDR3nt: TGTGCCAGCACCGCGCCGGGACAGGGATGGAATGAGCAGTTCTTC; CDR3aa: CASTAPGQGWNEQFF
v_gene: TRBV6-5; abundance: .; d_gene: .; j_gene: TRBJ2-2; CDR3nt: TGTGCCAGCAGTTACAGGAGGCGCAGCGGGGAGCTGTTTTTT; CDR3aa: CASSYRRRSGELFF
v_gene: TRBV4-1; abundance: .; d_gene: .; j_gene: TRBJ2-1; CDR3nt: TGCGCCAGCAGCCTAAATCGAGGGGGAACCTCCTACAATGAGCAGTTCTTC; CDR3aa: CASSLNRGGTSYNEQFF
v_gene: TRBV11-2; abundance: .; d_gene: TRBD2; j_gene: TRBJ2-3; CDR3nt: TGTGCCAGCAGCTTATCAACTAGCGGGGCTAGCACAGATACGCAGTATTTT; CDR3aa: CASSLSTSGASTDTQYF
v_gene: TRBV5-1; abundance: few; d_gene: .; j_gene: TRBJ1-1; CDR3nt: TGCGCCAGCAGCCAGCCGGGAAACACTGAAGCTTTCTTT; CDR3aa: CASSQPGNTEAFF
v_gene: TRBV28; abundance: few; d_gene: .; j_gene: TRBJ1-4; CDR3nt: TGTGCCAGCAGTCCGGTGCGGGGATCTGGTAATGAAAAACTGTTTTTT; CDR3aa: CASSPVRGSGNEKLFF
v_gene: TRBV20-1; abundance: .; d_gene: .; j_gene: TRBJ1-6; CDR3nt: TGCAGTGCTACCAGACAGGAGTATTCACCCCTCCACTTT; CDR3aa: CSATRQEYSPLHF
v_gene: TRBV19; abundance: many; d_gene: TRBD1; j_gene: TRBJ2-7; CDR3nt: TGTGCCAGTAGTACGGGACAGGGTATATCCTACGAGCAGTACTTC; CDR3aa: CASSTGQGISYEQYF
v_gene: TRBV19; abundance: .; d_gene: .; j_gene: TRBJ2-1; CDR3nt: TGTGCCAGTAGTCCACATACCTACAATGAGCAGTTCTTC; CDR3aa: CASSPHTYNEQFF
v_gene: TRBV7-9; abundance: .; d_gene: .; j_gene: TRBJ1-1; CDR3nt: TGTGCCAGCAGCCGTGGGGCTGAAGCTTTCTTT; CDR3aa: CASSRGAEAFF
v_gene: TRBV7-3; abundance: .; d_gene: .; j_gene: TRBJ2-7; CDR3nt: TGTGCCAGCAGCACTAGTAACGGCGAGCAGTACTTC; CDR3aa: CASSTSNGEQYF
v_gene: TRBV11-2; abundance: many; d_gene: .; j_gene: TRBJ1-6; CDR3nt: TGTGCCAGCAGCTTAGGGCGGACGGGTTCACCCCTCCACTTT; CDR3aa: CASSLGRTGSPLHF
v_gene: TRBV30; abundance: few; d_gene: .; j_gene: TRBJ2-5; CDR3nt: TGTGCCTGGAGTGTACAGATCTCCGAGACCCAGTACTTC; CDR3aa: CAWSVQISETQYF
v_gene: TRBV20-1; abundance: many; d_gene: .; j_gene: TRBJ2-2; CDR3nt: TGCAGTGCCCAGACGTCGGGGACCGGGGAGCTGTTTTTT; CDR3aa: CSAQTSGTGELFF
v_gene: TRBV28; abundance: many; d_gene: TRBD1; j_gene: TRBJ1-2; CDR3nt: TGTGCCAGCAGTCCGGGACAGGGTAGCTATGGCTACACCTTC; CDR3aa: CASSPGQGSYGYTF
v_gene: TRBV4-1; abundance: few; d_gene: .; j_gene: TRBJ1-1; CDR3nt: TGCGCCAGCAGCCAAGTGGAGCAGGGTGAGGCTGAAGCTTTCTTT; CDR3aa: CASSQVEQGEAEAFF